The rows below give T cell receptor beta chains drawn from one sample of a study of identical twins. Each CDR3 protein is one row after TCRdb ran MiXCR on the 5' RACE reads. This sample yields fewer than 250,000 distinct CDR3 sequences, of which less than 9.5% are seen a single time; over 4.5% belongs to the top ten. The sample was memory (CD45RO+) T cells sorted from blood. Receptors were obtained from a woman aged 18 to 35 in good health. Each CDR3 is given with its conserved first and last residue. D genes are given only for firm matches. Some rows mark clone size as missing; the rest say once, few, many or name a class of expanded clone.

d_call,v_call,cdr3_length,j_call,clone_size,cdr3_aa,cdr3_nt
-,TRBV19,13,TRBJ2-2,once,CAASVTNTGELFF,TGTGCCGCCTCCGTCACGAACACCGGGGAGCTGTTTTTT
TRBD1,TRBV7-2,14,TRBJ1-4,few,CASSRRDSYEKLFF,TGTGCCAGCAGCCGTCGGGACAGCTATGAAAAACTGTTTTTT
-,TRBV11-2,14,TRBJ1-2,few,CASRLTGQTYGYTF,TGTGCCAGCAGATTAACTGGACAAACCTATGGCTACACCTTC
-,TRBV19,12,TRBJ1-2,-,CASSIAVGGYTF,TGTGCCAGTAGTATAGCCGTTGGGGGCTACACCTTC
-,TRBV10-3,13,TRBJ1-3,few,CATAPGGGNTIYF,TGTGCCACCGCCCCGGGAGGGGGAAACACCATATATTTT
TRBD1,TRBV20-1,13,TRBJ2-3,-,CSAEGASTDTQYF,TGCAGTGCTGAGGGGGCTAGCACAGATACGCAGTATTTT
-,TRBV20-1,18,TRBJ2-1,few,CSARDRERYFPSYNEQFF,TGCAGTGCTAGAGATCGGGAGCGATACTTTCCATCCTACAATGAGCAGTTCTTC
-,TRBV5-6,14,TRBJ2-3,many,CASTLRRGQGTQYF,TGTGCCAGCACCCTGCGGAGGGGGCAAGGTACGCAGTATTTT
-,TRBV7-2,14,TRBJ1-2,-,CASSLVSSNYGYTF,TGTGCCAGCAGCTTAGTATCAAGTAACTATGGCTACACCTTC
-,TRBV5-6,15,TRBJ1-1,many,CASSLNEGRGTEAFF,TGTGCCAGCAGCTTGAATGAGGGACGAGGCACTGAAGCTTTCTTT
-,TRBV20-1,12,TRBJ1-1,many,CSARQGNTEAFF,TGCAGTGCTAGACAGGGGAACACTGAAGCTTTCTTT
-,TRBV20-1,11,TRBJ2-1,many,CSALRGNEQFF,TGCAGTGCTCTCAGGGGAAATGAGCAGTTCTTC
-,TRBV30,17,TRBJ2-7,few,CAWSVPSGGPLRYEQYF,TGTGCCTGGAGTGTACCGAGTGGGGGACCCCTGCGCTACGAGCAGTACTTC
TRBD1,TRBV18,15,TRBJ1-5,-,CASSQQGASNQPQHF,TGTGCCAGCTCACAACAGGGGGCGAGCAATCAGCCCCAGCATTTT
-,TRBV2,13,TRBJ2-7,few,CASGTIFSYEQYF,TGTGCCAGCGGGACAATTTTCTCCTACGAGCAGTACTTC
-,TRBV4-3,13,TRBJ2-3,many,CASSERFTDTQYF,TGCGCCAGCAGCGAACGATTCACAGATACGCAGTATTTT
TRBD2,TRBV18,16,TRBJ2-2,-,CASSPPGLVNTGELFF,TGTGCCAGCTCACCGCCGGGACTAGTGAACACCGGGGAGCTGTTTTTT
TRBD1,TRBV6-1,16,TRBJ1-2,few,CASMRGQGAFDYGYTF,TGTGCCAGCATGAGGGGACAGGGGGCATTCGACTATGGCTACACCTTC
TRBD2,TRBV28,13,TRBJ2-1,few,CASLAGSYNEQFF,TGTGCCAGCCTAGCGGGTTCCTACAATGAGCAGTTCTTC
TRBD2,TRBV7-9,15,TRBJ2-1,-,CASSPSGRAVNEQFF,TGTGCCAGCAGCCCTAGCGGGAGGGCCGTGAATGAGCAGTTCTTC
-,TRBV7-3,13,TRBJ1-1,few,CASSAMSDTEAFF,TGTGCCAGCAGCGCAATGTCAGACACTGAAGCTTTCTTT
-,TRBV10-3,15,TRBJ2-7,few,CAISPGTPSSYEQYF,TGTGCCATCAGTCCCGGGACGCCGAGCTCCTACGAGCAGTACTTC
TRBD2,TRBV12-3/TRBV12-4,16,TRBJ2-7,few,CASSLVAGGLFYEQYF,TGTGCCAGCAGTTTGGTAGCGGGGGGTTTGTTCTACGAGCAGTACTTC
-,TRBV7-2,12,TRBJ1-1,few,CASSLVGLDAFF,TGTGCCAGCAGCTTAGTAGGGTTGGACGCTTTCTTT
-,TRBV20-1,12,TRBJ2-1,many,CSAPGRGHEQFF,TGCAGTGCTCCTGGTCGTGGGCATGAGCAGTTCTTC
TRBD1,TRBV11-2,13,TRBJ1-1,-,CASSGYRGAEAFF,TGTGCCAGCAGTGGGTACAGGGGAGCTGAAGCTTTCTTT
-,TRBV4-2,15,TRBJ2-3,few,CASSQGDISTDTQYF,TGTGCCAGCAGCCAAGGCGACATATCCACAGATACGCAGTATTTT
TRBD2,TRBV11-2,19,TRBJ2-3,many,CASSLVGLAGAANRDTQYF,TGTGCCAGCAGCTTAGTGGGGCTAGCGGGAGCCGCTAACAGGGATACGCAGTATTTT
-,TRBV12-3/TRBV12-4,15,TRBJ2-1,many,CASDSLGRPYNEQFF,TGTGCCAGCGACTCCCTAGGGCGACCTTACAATGAGCAGTTCTTC
-,TRBV20-1,11,TRBJ2-3,-,CSARDGDTQYF,TGCAGTGCTAGAGATGGAGATACGCAGTATTTT
TRBD2,TRBV5-6,15,TRBJ2-1,-,CASSMPGLDVNEQFF,TGTGCCAGCAGCATGCCGGGACTAGATGTCAATGAGCAGTTCTTC
TRBD1,TRBV5-1,14,TRBJ1-2,-,CASSLTVQGGGYTF,TGCGCCAGCAGCTTGACGGTGCAGGGGGGTGGCTACACCTTC
TRBD1,TRBV11-1,18,TRBJ2-7,few,CASSPRTGDVPVGGEQYF,TGTGCCAGCAGCCCCCGGACAGGGGATGTTCCAGTTGGGGGCGAGCAGTACTTC
TRBD2,TRBV6-2/TRBV6-3,20,TRBJ2-7,-,CASSYSLETRTSAQSYEQYF,TGTGCCAGCAGTTACTCCTTAGAGACCCGGACTAGCGCACAATCCTACGAGCAGTACTTC
-,TRBV7-2,13,TRBJ1-1,few,CASSWGSLPGAFF,TGTGCCAGCAGCTGGGGATCACTCCCTGGAGCTTTCTTT
-,TRBV27,13,TRBJ1-1,many,CASSFMGGTEAFF,TGTGCCAGCAGTTTTATGGGGGGCACTGAAGCTTTCTTT
-,TRBV10-3,14,TRBJ2-7,many,CAIRSGTGPLEQYF,TGTGCCATCAGGTCCGGGACCGGACCCCTGGAGCAGTACTTC
TRBD2,TRBV9,16,TRBJ2-2,-,CASSVEAGWNTGELFF,TGTGCCAGCAGCGTAGAAGCGGGGTGGAACACCGGGGAGCTGTTTTTT
-,TRBV7-2,14,TRBJ2-5,few,CASSPRPGEGTQYF,TGTGCCAGCAGCCCCCGTCCTGGGGAAGGCACCCAGTACTTC
-,TRBV6-1,13,TRBJ2-3,few,CASRAPAFGTQYF,TGTGCCAGCAGGGCTCCCGCGTTTGGAACGCAGTATTTT